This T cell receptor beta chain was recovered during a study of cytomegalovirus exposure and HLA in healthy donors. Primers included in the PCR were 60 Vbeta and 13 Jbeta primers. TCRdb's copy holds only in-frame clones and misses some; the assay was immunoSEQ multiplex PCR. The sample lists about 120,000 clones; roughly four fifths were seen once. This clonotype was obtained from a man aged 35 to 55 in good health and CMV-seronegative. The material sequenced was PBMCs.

CDR3 region: CASSLAGELFF. The CDR3 bases are TGCGCCAGCAGCTTGGCAGGGGAGCTGTTTTTT. J is TRBJ2-2 and V is TRBV5-1; D gene unclear. The germline V gene encodes CDR1 SGHRS and CDR2 YFSETQ. This CDR3 region has 11 residues. V lost 0 bases and J lost 8, with 2 bases in between.